The clone carrying this TCR beta chain was counted a few times. Some clones are missing from TCRdb's copy, which holds only in-frame ones; the method was immunoSEQ multiplex PCR. The table has 52,000 or so clones, over 70% seen once. These data originate in a study of T cells in localized non-small cell lung cancer. The source material was peripheral blood mononuclear cells, sampled before any cancer treatment. This receptor was taken from a man aged 40-75 years with stage III lung adenocarcinoma.

CDR3 nucleotide sequence: TGTGCCAGCAGTGAAGGGGGTAGCGGTAAAGAGACCCAGTACTTC. Its translation: CASSEGGSGKETQYF. The rearrangement uses TRBV6-1 and TRBJ2-5; perhaps TRBD2 as D (6 bases). The CDR3 spans 15 residues. Germline V gives CDR1 MNHNS, CDR2 SASEGT. V was clipped by 1 base and J by 3 bases, with 12 bases between them.